A selection of T cell receptor beta chains follows, all from one sample in a study of T cell responses to AZD1222 COVID-19 vaccine. TCRdb keeps only in-frame clones here, not all; method: immunoSEQ multiplex PCR. This table holds roughly 150,000 clones, approximately 90% found once. Sequencing used peripheral blood, obtained 28 days after the second AZD1222 dose. Every receptor here comes from an adult who received the AZD1222 COVID-19 vaccine. Both conserved end residues are part of each CDR3. A D gene is named only where the DNA matches it firmly. Not all rows give a size; the values are once, few, many and, for expanded clones, a class.

CDR3 DNA	CDR3 protein	D gene	V gene	J gene	clone size
TGTGCCAGCCAGGGGACGGGCATCAGGAACTATGGCTACACCTTC	CASQGTGIRNYGYTF	-	TRBV6-5	TRBJ1-2	-
TGTGCCAGCAGTTATGTTAAGGGCCTGAACACTGAAGCTTTCTTT	CASSYVKGLNTEAFF	-	TRBV6-5	TRBJ1-1	-
TGTGCCAGCAGCCCTTCTAGGTCTGGGGCCAACGTCCTGACTTTC	CASSPSRSGANVLTF	-	TRBV3-1/TRBV3-2	TRBJ2-6	-
TGTGCCAGCAGAACCGAGGCTGGGGGGTCCGAGTATTTT	CASRTEAGGSEYF	-	TRBV7-2	TRBJ2-3	-
TGCGCCATCGGGACGGGAGCGGGTTACGAGCAGTACTTC	CAIGTGAGYEQYF	-	TRBV10-2	TRBJ2-7	-
TGTGCCAGTAGTCCCCTGAGAGTCTCCTACAATGAGCAGTTCTTC	CASSPLRVSYNEQFF	-	TRBV19	TRBJ2-1	-
TGTGCCAGCAGTTACTTAGGGATTAATGAAAAACTGTTTTTT	CASSYLGINEKLFF	-	TRBV6-5	TRBJ1-4	-
TGTGCCACCAGTGACCTCTACGAGCAGTACTTC	CATSDLYEQYF	-	TRBV24-1	TRBJ2-7	-
TGTGCCAGCAGTACCTTAAGGGGCAATCAGCCCCAGCATTTT	CASSTLRGNQPQHF	-	TRBV27	TRBJ1-5	-
TGTGCCAGCAGTTTAGGCCCCGGGACAGGCAGGAACTATGGCTACACCTTC	CASSLGPGTGRNYGYTF	TRBD1	TRBV27	TRBJ1-2	-
TGTGCCAGCAAGAGGGATAAGGCCTCTGGGGCCAACGTCCTGACTTTC	CASKRDKASGANVLTF	-	TRBV2	TRBJ2-6	-
TGTGCCAGCAGTAGGACAGGGGAATTTGGCTACGAGCAGTACTTC	CASSRTGEFGYEQYF	TRBD1	TRBV27	TRBJ2-7	-
TGTGCCAGCAGTAATCAAGCCAAGGGGGTCAACACTGAAGCTTTCTTT	CASSNQAKGVNTEAFF	-	TRBV6-2/TRBV6-3	TRBJ1-1	-
TGTGCCAGCAGATACAAAGGGAACCAAAAACTGTTTTTT	CASRYKGNQKLFF	-	TRBV12-3/TRBV12-4	TRBJ1-4	once
TGTGCCAGCAGGCCCCGATCGGGGGACTACGAGCAGTACTTC	CASRPRSGDYEQYF	-	TRBV27	TRBJ2-7	-
TGTGCCAGCAGAGACAGCTATAATTCACCCCTCCACTTT	CASRDSYNSPLHF	-	TRBV28	TRBJ1-6	-
TGTGCCAGTAGACCGGGACAGACCATTTATGGCTACACCTTC	CASRPGQTIYGYTF	TRBD1	TRBV19	TRBJ1-2	-
TGTGCCAGCGCGAATGACACCAATCAGCCCCAGCATTTT	CASANDTNQPQHF	-	TRBV12-3/TRBV12-4	TRBJ1-5	-
TGTGCCAGCTTTTCTGGCGGCCGTGAGCAGTTCTTC	CASFSGGREQFF	-	TRBV28	TRBJ2-1	-
TGCGCCAGCAGCCAAGAATTAATAGGCCAGCCCCAGCATTTT	CASSQELIGQPQHF	-	TRBV4-1	TRBJ1-5	-
TGCGCCAGCAGCTTGGACAGGTCCAACGAAAAACTGTTTTTT	CASSLDRSNEKLFF	-	TRBV5-1	TRBJ1-4	once
TGTGCCAGCAGCCCGCATGGGAGGGGTAACAATGAGCAGTTCTTC	CASSPHGRGNNEQFF	TRBD2	TRBV9	TRBJ2-1	-
TGTGCCAGCAGTTGGACGGCCCTCAATCAGCCCCAGCATTTT	CASSWTALNQPQHF	-	TRBV28	TRBJ1-5	once
TGTGCCAGCAGTGTACAGGGTATTGACGAGCAGTACTTC	CASSVQGIDEQYF	-	TRBV2	TRBJ2-7	few
TGCGCCAGCAGTCTCAGGGGATTGGGCACAGATACGCAGTATTTT	CASSLRGLGTDTQYF	-	TRBV5-1	TRBJ2-3	-
TGTGCCAGCAGCTTAGTAGGGAGGGCTAGCGGGCAAGAGACCCAGTACTTC	CASSLVGRASGQETQYF	TRBD2	TRBV7-2	TRBJ2-5	-
TGTGCCAGTAGTAAGAGGGTCGGGAGTGGGGATACGCAGTATTTT	CASSKRVGSGDTQYF	-	TRBV19	TRBJ2-3	-
TGTGCCAGCTCCCAGGGGGGGTGGACAGACTCCTACGAGCAGTACTTC	CASSQGGWTDSYEQYF	-	TRBV27	TRBJ2-7	-
TGTGCCAGTAGTATAGACCGCTACAATGAGCAGTTCTTC	CASSIDRYNEQFF	-	TRBV19	TRBJ2-1	-
TGTGCCAGCAGCCCCCGGACAGGGACAGACACTGAAGCTTTCTTT	CASSPRTGTDTEAFF	TRBD1	TRBV7-8	TRBJ1-1	few
TGTGCCAGCAGCTCCGGGCCCTATAATTCACCCCTCCACTTT	CASSSGPYNSPLHF	-	TRBV7-2	TRBJ1-6	once
TGCGCCAGCAGCTTGGGGGACAGGGAGACCAATCAGCCCCAGCATTTT	CASSLGDRETNQPQHF	TRBD1	TRBV5-1	TRBJ1-5	-
TGCGCCAGCGACCGAACGGGGGACGGGTATGGCTACACCTTC	CASDRTGDGYGYTF	-	TRBV5-1	TRBJ1-2	-
TGTGCCAGCAGCTTGGAAGTTTTGAAGGGTCTGGGGGAGCAGTTCTTC	CASSLEVLKGLGEQFF	-	TRBV5-4	TRBJ2-1	-
TGTGCTAGTGGTCCTGGACTAGCCCAATCTGAGCAGTTCTTC	CASGPGLAQSEQFF	TRBD2	TRBV12-5	TRBJ2-1	-
TGTGCCAGCAGACCCGGGGGGGGAACTGAAGCTTTCTTT	CASRPGGGTEAFF	-	TRBV28	TRBJ1-1	-
TGCGCCAGCAGCCAATGGACAGGGGGAACACCCCTCCACTTT	CASSQWTGGTPLHF	TRBD1	TRBV4-1	TRBJ1-6	-
TGTGCCAGCAGTTACAGTGTCAGGAAGAAAGAGCAGTACTTC	CASSYSVRKKEQYF	-	TRBV6-5	TRBJ2-7	-
TGTGCCAGCAGTTTATCCAGAGGGGCTAACACTGAAGCTTTCTTT	CASSLSRGANTEAFF	-	TRBV27	TRBJ1-1	-
TGTGCCAGCAGTTACTCGATAAGGGGGCTAGGCAATGAGCAGTTCTTC	CASSYSIRGLGNEQFF	TRBD1	TRBV6-5	TRBJ2-1	-
TGTGCCAGCAGTGAAGAGACCCACAATGAGCAGTTCTTC	CASSEETHNEQFF	-	TRBV6-4	TRBJ2-1	-
TGTGCCATCATGCGGGGGGCGGACTATGGCTACACCTTC	CAIMRGADYGYTF	-	TRBV10-3	TRBJ1-2	once
TGTGCCAGCAGCTTCCGAGACAATGAGCAGTTCTTC	CASSFRDNEQFF	-	TRBV7-8	TRBJ2-1	-
TGTGCCATCAGAAAGACTAGCGGCCTTTCCTACGAGCAGTACTTC	CAIRKTSGLSYEQYF	TRBD2	TRBV10-3	TRBJ2-7	few
TGTGCCAGCAGTCTCTCCCCCGACTGGACCACCTACGAGCAGTACTTC	CASSLSPDWTTYEQYF	-	TRBV6-2/TRBV6-3	TRBJ2-7	-
TGCGCCAGCAGCCAAGTCGACCTCGGGTTTCGGCATTCACCCCTCCACTTT	CASSQVDLGFRHSPLHF	-	TRBV4-1	TRBJ1-6	-
TGTGCCAGCAGTCGAGGACTAGCGGGGGGGCTGGGCACCGGGGAGCTGTTTTTT	CASSRGLAGGLGTGELFF	TRBD2	TRBV6-6	TRBJ2-2	-
TGTGCCAGCAGTTACCGGACAGGGGGCGGTAATTCACCCCTCCACTTT	CASSYRTGGGNSPLHF	TRBD1	TRBV6-6	TRBJ1-6	once
TGTGCCAGCAGTTTTACTAGCGAAAGCTACGAGCAGTACTTC	CASSFTSESYEQYF	TRBD2	TRBV27	TRBJ2-7	-
TGCAGCGGGGAGGGACAGATATACAATGAGCAGTTCTTC	CSGEGQIYNEQFF	-	TRBV29-1	TRBJ2-1	-
TGTGCCAGCAGCCAAGGACTCTCTGAGCAGTTCTTC	CASSQGLSEQFF	-	TRBV7-2	TRBJ2-1	-
TGTGCCAGCAGCTTGATCTGGTGGAACACCGGGGAGCTGTTTTTT	CASSLIWWNTGELFF	-	TRBV5-8	TRBJ2-2	-
TGTGCCAGCGAGGATGATCGGCGGGGCATAAGCTCCTACAATGAGCAGTTCTTC	CASEDDRRGISSYNEQFF	-	TRBV5-4	TRBJ2-1	-
TGTGCCAGCTCCCCTAGCGGTGCGGGCGAAAACATTCAGTACTTC	CASSPSGAGENIQYF	TRBD2	TRBV5-6	TRBJ2-4	-
TGTGCCAGCAGCGTAGCTCCGGGGTCTGGAAACACCATATATTTT	CASSVAPGSGNTIYF	-	TRBV9	TRBJ1-3	-
TGTGCCAGCAGCTTAGGACTAGAGGCAGATACGCAGTATTTT	CASSLGLEADTQYF	-	TRBV11-1	TRBJ2-3	-
TGTGCCAGCAGCTTATTGATCCTCTATGGCTACACCTTC	CASSLLILYGYTF	-	TRBV7-9	TRBJ1-2	few
TGTGCCAGCAGCATCAACTCCCGAAGAGCGGGAGGCACCGAGCAGTACTTC	CASSINSRRAGGTEQYF	TRBD2	TRBV7-2	TRBJ2-7	-
TGTGCCAGCAGCTTAGGACCCGCGACAGGCTATGGCTACACCTTC	CASSLGPATGYGYTF	-	TRBV7-9	TRBJ1-2	-
TGTGCCAGCAGTTACGGGATTACCCTCTACGAGCAGTACTTC	CASSYGITLYEQYF	-	TRBV6-2/TRBV6-3	TRBJ2-7	-